Listed here are 5 T cell receptor beta chains from one sample, sequenced in a study of CD8 T cells in Susac syndrome. With random hexamers, reverse transcription was performed on about 0.5 to 1 ug of RNA. TCRdb re-called the immunoSEQ multiplex PCR reads with MiXCR, one entry per CDR3 protein. The sample carries around 150,000 distinct CDR3 sequences, around 95% recorded once. The specimen was CD4+ T cells from PBMCs. These receptors were taken from a human donor with Susac syndrome.

The chain is built from TRBV28 and TRBJ2-7; weak D call: TRBD1 (6 bases). The CDR3 length is 12 residues. Trimming removed 7 bases at V and 9 bases at J, with 16 bases between. Germline V gene data show CDR1 as MDHEN and CDR2 as SYDVKM. Written as DNA, the CDR3 is TGTGCCAGCAACAACAGGGTTGGTGGGCAGTACTTC. This sequence encodes CASNNRVGGQYF.

The chain carries TRBV27 and TRBJ2-1; 15 nucleotides agree with TRBD2. Trimming cost V 6 bases and J 11 bases; bases outside gene matches: 5. Germline V gene data show CDR1 as MNHEY and CDR2 as SMNVEV (reference sequence). The CDR3 covers 14 residues. CDR3 region: CASSQGTSGGKQFF. The CDR3 nucleotides read TGTGCCAGCAGCCAGGGGACTAGCGGGGGGAAGCAGTTCTTC.

Here the CDR3 reads CASRTTNTGELFF. The CDR3 DNA reads as TGTGCCAGCAGAACCACGAACACCGGGGAGCTGTTTTTT. The V gene is TRBV2, the J gene TRBJ2-2; no reliable D call. This CDR3 is 13 amino acids long. Germline CDR1 and CDR2: SNHLY and FYNNEI. With 6 bases removed from V and 0 bases from J, the gap between germline ends came to 5 bases.

This chain links TRBV9 with TRBJ2-4, with D possibly matching TRBD2 (5 bases). The CDR3 consists of 15 residues. Germline V gives CDR1 SGDLS, CDR2 YYNGEE. Trimming took off 0 bases at V and 6 bases at J, with 13 bases between the two ends. The CDR3 loop reads CASSVEGGYGNIQYF. The CDR3 coding sequence is TGTGCCAGCAGCGTAGAAGGAGGTTATGGAAACATTCAGTACTTC.

The J gene is TRBJ2-3, the V gene TRBV20-1; D not certain. The CDR3 has 11 amino acids. CDR1 DFQATT and CDR2 SNEGSKA come from the germline V gene (reference sequence). Between the trimmed V and J ends, which lost 4 bases and 6 bases, there was a span of 8 bases. The CDR3 spells CSATLMDTQYF. DNA of the CDR3: TGCAGTGCTACGTTGATGGATACGCAGTATTTT.